This T cell receptor beta chain stems from a study of T cell repertoires and HLA-DP antigens. About the research overall: Donors were two male and one female, aged 18-to-29 to 60-to-69.

Average purity of the negatively selected CD4+ T cells was around 98%. With respect to this clone: Its specificity is not known.

CDR1 and CDR2 from the germline V gene are LNHDA and SQIVND (reference sequence). V lost 5 bases to trimming and J lost 7 bases, with 14 bases between them. This CDR3 contains 13 residues. Pre-culture CD4+ samples were sequenced deeply, targeting more than 150,000 T cell genomes. The method was immunoSEQ multiplex PCR; TCRdb's version includes in-frame clones alone and lacks a portion of them. Found here are around 90,000 clones, about 89% of them singletons; the top ten hold roughly 1.6%. Study-level results: Total CD4+ responders were stimulated by HeLa antigen-presenting cells.

The sequence came from a man in his fifties in good health and CMV-seronegative. The gene calls are TRBV19 and TRBJ1-2; D uncertain. The sequenced sample was CD4+ T cells from PBMCs. This CDR3 is CASSPRSDSGYTF. DNA for the CDR3: TGTGCCAGTAGTCCTCGTAGTGATTCTGGCTACACCTTC.